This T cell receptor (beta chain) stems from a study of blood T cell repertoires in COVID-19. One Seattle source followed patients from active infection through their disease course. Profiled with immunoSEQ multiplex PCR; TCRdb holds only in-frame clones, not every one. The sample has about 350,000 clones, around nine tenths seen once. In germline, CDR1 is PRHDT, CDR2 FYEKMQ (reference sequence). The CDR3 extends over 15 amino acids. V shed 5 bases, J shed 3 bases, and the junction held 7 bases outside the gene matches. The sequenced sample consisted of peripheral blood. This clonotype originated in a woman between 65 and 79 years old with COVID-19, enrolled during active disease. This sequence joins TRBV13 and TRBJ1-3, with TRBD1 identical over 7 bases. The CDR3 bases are TGTGCCAGCAGCCCCGACAGGGAGGTTGGAAACACCATATATTTT. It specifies CASSPDREVGNTIYF.